A few counts support the clone carrying this T cell receptor (beta chain). Its antigen is as yet unknown. This sample was taken from a study of T-cell reconstitution after alpha-beta-depleted transplantation in children. Study-level findings and limits: Reportedly, only several hundred clones from non-depleted graft cells drove alpha-beta T-cell counts at about two months. Once a year had passed after transplant, T-cell counts and diversity came mostly from newly produced T cells.

V lost 2 bases and J 2 bases, leaving 13 bases between the germline ends. Germline loops: CDR1 SGHTA, CDR2 FQGNSA. The CDR3 has 16 residues. TCRbeta library preparation incorporated unique molecular identifiers. TCRdb used MiXCR to reprocess the PCR reads, holding one entry per CDR3 protein. Of more than 400,000 distinct CDR3 sequences listed, over 9.5% are singletons. This receptor was obtained from a female patient aged 2-15 years who had a stem cell transplant for aplastic anemia, so the T cells may come from the graft donor. This material consisted of PBMCs, mostly from graft donor cells, taken 180 days after TCRalphabeta/CD19-depleted stem cell transplant. V usage is TRBV7-2 and J usage is TRBJ2-1; D remains unclear. CDR3 sequence: CASSLTKSRAYNEQFF. The CDR3 DNA reads TGTGCCAGCAGCTTAACGAAGTCTAGAGCCTACAATGAGCAGTTCTTC.